The rows below give T cell receptor beta chains drawn from one sample of a study of T cell repertoires in cytomegalovirus infection. TCRdb reanalysed the reads using MiXCR and keeps one entry per CDR3 protein. The sample includes around 300,000 distinct CDR3 sequences, less than 25% of them seen just once. Their antigens remain unidentified. The sample consisted of cultured PBMCs, taken from culture after CMV antigen stimulation. The receptors originated from a human donor in good health (CMV status not recorded). Some clones in this sample may be carry-over from other donors' samples. Each CDR3 is given with its conserved first and last residue. A D gene is named only where the DNA matches it firmly. The size of a clone is reported for some rows only, either as once, few or many, or as a class for expanded clones.

TRBV5-1	TRBJ1-2	.	.	TGCGCCAGCAGCCAAGCCCCAAACTATGGCTACACCTTC	CASSQAPNYGYTF
TRBV24-1	TRBJ2-5	few	.	TGTGCCACCAGTGACAATGACAACCAAGAGACCCAGTACTTC	CATSDNDNQETQYF
TRBV12-3/TRBV12-4	TRBJ2-1	.	.	TGTGCCAGCAGTCTAACTAGGTGGGATGAGCAGTTCTTC	CASSLTRWDEQFF
TRBV7-2	TRBJ2-5	.	TRBD1	TGTGCCAGCAGCTTAGCTCCCAGGGGGCAAGAGACCCAGTACTTC	CASSLAPRGQETQYF
TRBV12-3/TRBV12-4	TRBJ1-5	few	.	TGTGCCAGCAGTTTCGAGGGGAGAGGCAATCAGCCCCAGCATTTT	CASSFEGRGNQPQHF
TRBV5-4	TRBJ2-1	.	TRBD2	TGTGCCAGCAGTCGAGCGGGAGGCCGAAACAATGAGCAGTTCTTC	CASSRAGGRNNEQFF
TRBV7-9	TRBJ2-1	.	.	TGTGCCAGCAGCTTAGTCTCCACTCGCTCCTACAATGAGCAGTTCTTC	CASSLVSTRSYNEQFF
TRBV7-3	TRBJ2-3	many	.	TGTGCCAGCAGCTACGCGGGGTCTAGCACAGATACGCAGTATTTT	CASSYAGSSTDTQYF
TRBV20-1	TRBJ2-2	once	TRBD2	TGCAGTGCTAGACCCAGCCCTAGCGGGAGGCATCTATTGGTGCCCGTTAAAGAGCTGTTTTTT	CSARPSPSGRHLLVPVKELFF
TRBV7-8	TRBJ1-6	.	.	TGTGCCAGCCGAGGGTCTCACGCGTATAATTCACCCCTCCACTTT	CASRGSHAYNSPLHF
TRBV6-2/TRBV6-3	TRBJ2-3	few	.	TGTGCCAGCAGTTCGGAATCGGATACGCAGTATTTT	CASSSESDTQYF
TRBV7-6	TRBJ2-1	few	TRBD2	TGTGCCAGCAGCTTAGCCCAGCGGGAAGCTTACAATGAGCAGTTCTTC	CASSLAQREAYNEQFF
TRBV12-3/TRBV12-4	TRBJ2-1	few	.	TGTGCCAGCAGTTTATTTACGGTGAGGGATGAGCAGTTCTTC	CASSLFTVRDEQFF
TRBV6-8	TRBJ2-2	few	TRBD1	TGTGCCAGCAGTACCCAGGGGGCAAGTTGGACCGGGGAGCTGTTTTTT	CASSTQGASWTGELFF
TRBV12-3/TRBV12-4	TRBJ2-7	.	.	TGTGCCAGCAGTACCCAGGGGGGTAGGTTCTACGAGCAGTACTTC	CASSTQGGRFYEQYF
TRBV24-1	TRBJ1-5	.	.	TGTGCCACCAGTGCCTCGGGGAGGAATCAGCCCCAGCATTTT	CATSASGRNQPQHF
TRBV28	TRBJ1-1	.	.	TGTGCCAGCAGTTGGCGCCACACTGAAGCTTTCTTT	CASSWRHTEAFF
TRBV7-2	TRBJ2-1	many	.	TGTGCCAGCAGGCCCAATTCGGTCTCCTACAATGAGCAGTTCTTC	CASRPNSVSYNEQFF
TRBV7-2	TRBJ2-3	many	.	TGTGCCAGCAGCTTAGGGCCCAGGGTGGGCACAGATACGCAGTATTTT	CASSLGPRVGTDTQYF
TRBV15	TRBJ2-4	.	.	TGTGCCACCAGCAGACCCTACATGAGAGACCTAGCCAAAAACATTCAGTACTTC	CATSRPYMRDLAKNIQYF